The 21 T cell receptor beta chains below come from one sample, sequenced in a study of Tregs in tolerant kidney transplant recipients (dated by TCRdb to the late 2010s). Their antigens remain unidentified. Receptor libraries were prepared by the immunoSEQ multiplex PCR assay. TCRdb obtained this table from immuneACCESS and retained in-frame rearrangements with V and J assigned. These tables miss some clones; where compared with another copy, unresolved V genes account for less than half of the shortfall, and the remainder is unexplained. This sample holds more than 25,000 clones; roughly four fifths were observed only once. The ten largest clones take up approximately 2.2% of the sample. Specimen: Tregs from blood cultured with allogeneic cells. These receptors were taken from a human donor in good health.

This clone was observed a single time. The rearrangement links TRBV9 to TRBJ2-2, with D perhaps matching TRBD1 (5 bases). Germline CDR1 is SGDLS and CDR2 is YYNGEE. V was pared by 2 bases and J by 0 bases, with 11 bases between. The CDR3 contains 16 residues. In nucleotides, the CDR3 is TGTGCCAGCAGCGTTTTTCAGGGCGCGAACACCGGGGAGCTGTTTTTT. Translated, it gives CASSVFQGANTGELFF.

The rearrangement uses TRBV20-1 and TRBJ1-1; D is ambiguous. Germline CDR1 is DFQATT and CDR2 is SNEGSKA (reference sequence). Trimming removed 3 bases from V and 3 bases from J, with 5 bases in between. This CDR3 is 11 amino acids long. The CDR3 spells CSARWDTEAFF. The CDR3 nucleotides read TGCAGTGCTAGGTGGGACACTGAAGCTTTCTTT.

The CDR3 region is CASTQGQNTEAFF. As DNA, the CDR3 is TGTGCCAGCACCCAAGGACAGAACACTGAAGCTTTCTTT. J is TRBJ1-1 and V is TRBV6-1, with a tentative D call TRBD1 (5 bases). Germline assignment: CDR1 MNHNS and CDR2 SASEGT. The CDR3 sequence is 13 residues long. V lost 7 bases to trimming and J lost 1 base, with 10 bases between them.

The chain employs TRBV4-3 and TRBJ1-4; D is ambiguous. This CDR3 contains 16 residues. In germline, CDR1 is LGHNA, CDR2 YSLEER. Trimming took 4 bases from V and 0 from J, leaving 12 bases between them. The CDR3 DNA follows: TGCGCCAGCAGCCTAGGCTCCGGGCCAACTAATGAAAAACTGTTTTTT. It encodes CASSLGSGPTNEKLFF.

This chain uses TRBV5-1 with TRBJ1-2; D is unclear. The CDR3 length is 13 residues. Trimming took off 4 bases at V and 0 bases at J, with 7 bases between the two ends. Germline V gives CDR1 SGHRS, CDR2 YFSETQ. The CDR3 sequence is CASSPSPNYGYTF. In DNA form, the CDR3 reads TGCGCCAGCAGCCCTTCTCCTAACTATGGCTACACCTTC.

By sample share, this clone is medium-sized. The gene calls are TRBV6-5 and TRBJ2-3; a possible D gene is TRBD1 (6 bases). The CDR3 extends over 14 amino acids. Germline CDR1 MNHEY, CDR2 SVGAGI. Between the trimmed V and J ends, which lost 5 bases and 6 bases, there was a span of 15 bases. The CDR3 sequence is CASSPQGPGDTQYF. The CDR3 region has the DNA TGTGCCAGCAGTCCCCAGGGGCCCGGGGATACGCAGTATTTT.

V gene TRBV7-8 combines with J gene TRBJ2-3; a possible D gene is TRBD2 (5 bases). The germline gives CDR1 SGHVS, CDR2 FQNEAQ. This CDR3 comprises 17 residues. Trimming took off 4 bases at V and 14 bases at J, with 31 bases between the two ends. The DNA for the CDR3 is TGTGCCAGCAGCTCCGACCCTTGGGGAGCGGTCTTAGGTCATGGGTATTTT. As protein: CASSSDPWGAVLGHGYF.

The chain has TRBV29-1 and TRBJ1-2, with TRBD1 matching 7 bases. Trimming cost V 4 bases and J 7 bases; bases outside gene matches: 3. There are 11 residues in the CDR3. Per germline, CDR1 SQVTM and CDR2 ANQGSEA. The CDR3 bases are TGCAGCGTTGGACAGGGAGGTGGCTACACCTTC. Translation: CSVGQGGGYTF. Full variable domain (outside the CDR3, taken from reference TRBV29-1 and TRBJ1-2): SAVISQKPSRDICQRGTSLTIQCQVDSQVTMMFWYRQQPGQSLTLIATANQGSEATYESGFVIDKFPISRPNLTFSTLTVSNMSPEDSSIYLCSVGQGGGYTFGSGTRLTVV.

J is TRBJ2-7 and V is TRBV13; a possible D gene is TRBD2 (5 bases). V gave up 3 bases and J gave up 2 bases, with 11 bases separating them. The CDR3 extends over 14 amino acids. CDR1 is PRHDT, CDR2 FYEKMQ, per germline (reference sequence). CDR3 coding DNA: TGTGCCAGCAGCTTCTCCGGGATTACCTACGAGCAGTACTTC. Protein: CASSFSGITYEQYF.

The CDR3: CASSQDPGTEQYF. The CDR3 DNA is TGTGCCAGCAGCCAAGATCCTGGGACGGAGCAGTACTTC. J is TRBJ2-7 and V is TRBV4-2; possibly TRBD1 or TRBD2 for D (5 bases each). The CDR3 has 13 amino acids. The ends were cut back, 0 bases at V and 7 bases at J, with 10 bases in the middle. Germline CDR1 LGHNA, CDR2 YNFKEQ.

The CDR3 DNA sequence: TGTGCCGTACGGGGACAGGGGCTATCCTACGAGCAGTACTTC. This sequence encodes CAVRGQGLSYEQYF. V gene TRBV6-1 combines with J gene TRBJ2-7; the match to TRBD1 covers 10 bases. This CDR3 contains 14 residues. The germline V gene encodes CDR1 MNHNS and CDR2 SASEGT. The V gene end was trimmed by 11 bases and the J gene end by 1 base; junction bases not matched to a gene: 8.

The J gene is TRBJ1-4, the V gene TRBV6-5; 9 nucleotides align to TRBD1. The CDR3 covers 12 residues. Germline CDR1 is MNHEY and CDR2 is SVGAGI. The J segment lost 10 bases and the V segment lost 6 bases, leaving 3 bases of the junction unmatched. This chain's CDR3 is CASRTGGGKLFF. In nucleotides, the CDR3 is TGTGCCAGCAGGACAGGGGGAGGAAAACTGTTTTTT.

The V and J genes are TRBV5-1 and TRBJ1-1; D is possibly TRBD1 (5 bases). Germline CDR1 is SGHRS and CDR2 is YFSETQ. The CDR3 spans 14 residues. Deletions cut 0 bases from V and 6 bases from J, with 12 bases between. CDR3 nucleotides: TGCGCCAGCAGCTTGGATTGGGGCAGGGCTGAAGCTTTCTTT. Translation: CASSLDWGRAEAFF.

In this sample, this clone turned up a few times. This chain uses TRBV6-5 with TRBJ1-2; D ambiguous. Germline V gene sequence: CDR1 MNHEY, CDR2 SVGAGI. The V end lost 1 base, the J end lost 7 bases, and 16 bases lay between the germline ends. This CDR3 has 15 residues. CDR3 in DNA: TGTGCCAGCAGTTACTTCCGAGCAGGAGGGTCTGGCTACACCTTC. This codes for CASSYFRAGGSGYTF.

The chain links TRBV5-5 to TRBJ2-4; no definite D call. The germline V gene encodes CDR1 SGHKS and CDR2 YYEKEE (reference sequence). The CDR3 is made up of 12 amino acids. Trimming shortened V by 1 base and J by 9 bases, and 8 bases separated the two germline ends. The CDR3 DNA reads as TGTGCCAGCAGCTTGTGGGTCGGCATTCAGTACTTC. Protein sequence: CASSLWVGIQYF.

V is TRBV4-3 and J is TRBJ1-2, with D possibly matching TRBD1 (5 bases). Germline V gene lookup returns CDR1 LGHNA and CDR2 YSLEER. The germline V and J ends were trimmed by 0 bases and 4 bases, with 12 bases remaining between them. The CDR3 runs 15 residues. The CDR3 nucleotides read TGCGCCAGCAGCCAAGATGGGACCCGCCCCTATGGCTACACCTTC. It is translated as CASSQDGTRPYGYTF.

The V gene is TRBV6-5, the J gene TRBJ1-4, with D perhaps TRBD1 (5 bases). V was shortened by 0 bases and J by 14 bases, with 7 bases between the two germline ends. The germline V gene encodes CDR1 MNHEY and CDR2 SVGAGI. The CDR3 runs 11 residues. The CDR3 DNA reads as TGTGCCAGCAGTTACTCGGGGGACCTGTTTTTT. Translated, it gives CASSYSGDLFF.

V and J are TRBV11-2 and TRBJ2-7; TRBD1 agrees at 7 bases. Germline loops: CDR1 SGHAT, CDR2 FQNNGV. V lost 3 bases to trimming and J lost 7 bases; unmatched junction nucleotides: 15. The CDR3 loop spans 16 amino acids. CDR3 residues: CASSFWDSPTLEEQYF. DNA of the CDR3: TGTGCCAGCAGCTTTTGGGACAGCCCTACGCTCGAGGAGCAGTACTTC. Complete variable domain (other parts from reference TRBV11-2 and TRBJ2-7): EAGVAQSPRYKIIEKRQSVAFWCNPISGHATLYWYQQILGQGPKLLIQFQNNGVVDDSQLPKDRFSAERLKGVDSTLKIQPAKLEDSAVYLCASSFWDSPTLEEQYFGPGTRLTVT.

This chain uses TRBV27 with TRBJ2-7; D may be TRBD2 (5 bases). Trimming stripped 3 bases from V and 4 bases from J, with 16 bases between. The CDR3 extends over 15 amino acids. Germline CDR1 reads MNHEY; CDR2 reads SMNVEV (reference sequence). CDR3 region: CASSFRLASAYEQYF. Written as DNA, the CDR3 is TGTGCCAGCAGTTTTAGGCTAGCATCGGCGTACGAGCAGTACTTC.

This chain uses TRBV6-1 with TRBJ2-3; D possibly uses TRBD1 or TRBD2 (6 bases each). V gave up 11 bases and J gave up 2 bases, with 17 bases separating them. This CDR3 is 14 amino acids long. CDR1 and CDR2 from the germline V gene are MNHNS and SASEGT. This chain's CDR3 is CAQSGALFTDTQYF. The CDR3 DNA sequence: TGTGCCCAGTCGGGGGCGCTTTTCACAGATACGCAGTATTTT.

The chain uses TRBV6-5 and TRBJ1-1, with D unresolved. V dropped 9 bases and J dropped 0 bases, with 8 bases sitting between them. The CDR3 length is 12 residues. Germline CDR1 and CDR2: MNHEY and SVGAGI. This chain's CDR3 is CARAGLNTEAFF. The CDR3 bases are TGTGCCAGAGCGGGGTTGAACACTGAAGCTTTCTTT.